The TCR beta chain described here comes from a study of blood T cell repertoires in COVID-19. Study details: Samples of COVID-19 (acute and convalescent) were obtained from the United States, Italy and Spain. Sample material is recorded as cDNA or gDNA derived from T cells, B-cell-depleted T cells, or PBMCs.

Germline V lookup: CDR1 ENHRY, CDR2 SYGVKD. V lost 3 bases and J lost 2, with 22 bases in between. CDR3 length: 18 amino acids. Here immunoSEQ multiplex PCR was the method, and the copy in TCRdb shows in-frame clones only, minus some. The sample carries about 78,000 clones, roughly 91% recorded once. The chain links TRBV10-3 to TRBJ1-1; the D gene is possibly TRBD1 (6 bases). The source is a woman between 45 and 60 years old in a cohort sampled during active COVID-19. Sequences were obtained from peripheral blood. CDR3 sequence (DNA): TGTGCCATCAGTGATCCTTACCCTGAGACAGGCGCCAACACTGAAGCTTTCTTT. Protein sequence: CAISDPYPETGANTEAFF.